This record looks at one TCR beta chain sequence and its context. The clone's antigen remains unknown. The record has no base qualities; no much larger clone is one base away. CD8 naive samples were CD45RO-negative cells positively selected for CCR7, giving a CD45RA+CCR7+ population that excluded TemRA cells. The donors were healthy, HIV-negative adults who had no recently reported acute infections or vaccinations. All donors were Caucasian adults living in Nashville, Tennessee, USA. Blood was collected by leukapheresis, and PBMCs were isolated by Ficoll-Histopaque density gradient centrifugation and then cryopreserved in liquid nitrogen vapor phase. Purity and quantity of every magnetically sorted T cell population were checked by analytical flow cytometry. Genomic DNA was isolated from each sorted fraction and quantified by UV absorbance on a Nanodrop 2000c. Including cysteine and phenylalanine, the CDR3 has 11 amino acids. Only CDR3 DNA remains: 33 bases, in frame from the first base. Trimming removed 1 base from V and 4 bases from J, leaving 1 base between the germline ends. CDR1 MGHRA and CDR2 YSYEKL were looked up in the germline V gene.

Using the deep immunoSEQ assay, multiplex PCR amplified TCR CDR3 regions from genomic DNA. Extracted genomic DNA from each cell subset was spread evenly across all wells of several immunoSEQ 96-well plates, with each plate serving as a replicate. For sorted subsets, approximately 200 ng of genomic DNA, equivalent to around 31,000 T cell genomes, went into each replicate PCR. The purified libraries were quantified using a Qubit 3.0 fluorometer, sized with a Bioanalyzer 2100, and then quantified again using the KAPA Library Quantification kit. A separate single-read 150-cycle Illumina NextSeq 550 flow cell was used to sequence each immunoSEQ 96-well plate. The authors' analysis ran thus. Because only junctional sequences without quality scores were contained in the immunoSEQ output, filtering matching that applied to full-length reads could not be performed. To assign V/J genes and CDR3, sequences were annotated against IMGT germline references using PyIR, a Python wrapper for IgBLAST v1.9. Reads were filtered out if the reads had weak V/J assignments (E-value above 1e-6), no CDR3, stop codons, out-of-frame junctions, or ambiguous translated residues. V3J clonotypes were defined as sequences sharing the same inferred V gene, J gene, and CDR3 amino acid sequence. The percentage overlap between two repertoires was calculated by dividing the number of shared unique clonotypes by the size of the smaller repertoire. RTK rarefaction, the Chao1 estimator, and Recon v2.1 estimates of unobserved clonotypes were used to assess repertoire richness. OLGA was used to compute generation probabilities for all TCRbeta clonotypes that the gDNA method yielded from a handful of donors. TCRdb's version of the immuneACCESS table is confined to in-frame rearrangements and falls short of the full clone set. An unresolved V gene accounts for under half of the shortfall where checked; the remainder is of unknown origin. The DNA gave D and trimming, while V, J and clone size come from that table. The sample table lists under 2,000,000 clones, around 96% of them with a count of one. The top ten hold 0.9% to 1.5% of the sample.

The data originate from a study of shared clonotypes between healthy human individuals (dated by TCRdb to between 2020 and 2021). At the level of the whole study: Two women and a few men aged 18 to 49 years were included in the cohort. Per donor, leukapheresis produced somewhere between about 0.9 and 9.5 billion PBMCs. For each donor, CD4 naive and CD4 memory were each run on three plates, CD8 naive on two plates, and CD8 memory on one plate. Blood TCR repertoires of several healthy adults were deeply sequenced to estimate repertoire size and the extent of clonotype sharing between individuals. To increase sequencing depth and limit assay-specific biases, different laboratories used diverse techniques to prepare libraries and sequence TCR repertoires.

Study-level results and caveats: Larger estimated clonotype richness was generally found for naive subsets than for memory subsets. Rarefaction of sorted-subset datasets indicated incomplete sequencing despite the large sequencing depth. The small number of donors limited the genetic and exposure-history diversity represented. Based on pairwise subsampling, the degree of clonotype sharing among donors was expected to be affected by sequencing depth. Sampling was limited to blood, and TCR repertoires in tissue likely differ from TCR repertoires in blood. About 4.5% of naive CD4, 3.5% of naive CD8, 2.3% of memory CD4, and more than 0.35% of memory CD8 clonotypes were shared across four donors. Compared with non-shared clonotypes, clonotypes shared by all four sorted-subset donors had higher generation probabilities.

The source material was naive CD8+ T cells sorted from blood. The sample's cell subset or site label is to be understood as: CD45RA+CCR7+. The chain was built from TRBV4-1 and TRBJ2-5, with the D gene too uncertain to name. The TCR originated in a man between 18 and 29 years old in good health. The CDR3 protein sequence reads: CASSQVETQYF. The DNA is TGCGCCAGCAGCCAAGTAGAGACCCAGTACTTC.